This section outlines one T cell receptor (beta chain) sequence together with its context. This clonotype came up a few times. It lacks a known antigen. No base qualities exist here, and no much larger clone lies one base off it. Amplification of TCR beta CDR3 regions was carried out from RNA transcripts. The TCR CDR3 was subjected to a first round of RT-PCR using the HTBI primer set and the Qiagen OneStep RT-PCR kit. The libraries were constructed in a second round of multiplex PCR and then size-selected and purified. The libraries were sequenced on an Illumina HiSeq2000 using paired-end 100 bp reads. The authors processed their data as follows. SOAPnuke was used to process the raw data, removing reads that contained adapters or uncalled bases, had a mean Phred below 15, or lacked an exact match to the constant primer or identifier. COPE v1.2.5 was used to merge high-quality paired reads, and clonotypes were defined as unique nucleotide sequences. MiTCR v1.1 was used to align clonotypes to the IMGT TRBV, TRBD and TRBJ reference segments. Only V-J combinations with frequency above 0.0001, covering 99% to 99.2% of repertoires, were analysed. The TCS score was defined as the ratio of F50 (clonal expansion) to E x V (chaos), calculated using BLOSUM62-based TCRdist between CDR3 peptides within each V-J. Welch's t-statistics and random forest reduced some 510 V-J features to 13, which were used in a naive Bayes classifier (R e1071). TCRdb reworked the public reads: Q25 trimming with fastp, MiXCR clone assembly, productive beta chains retained. Every CDR3 protein is listed once, alongside the most common genes and DNA of its rows. What appears here as the V and J calls and clone size reflects TCRdb's work, not the paper's. This sample comprises approximately 570,000 distinct CDR3 sequences, just under 20% of them detected only once. Approximately 50% of the sample rests with the top ten.

The data were taken from a study of T cells in Graves' hyperthyroidism and ophthalmopathy (dated 2019 in TCRdb). In terms of the full investigation: Peripheral blood was sampled at the time of initial diagnosis, prior to any treatment. A discovery cohort of around 98 patients, approximately 45 with Graves' ophthalmopathy and 57 with stable Graves' hyperthyroidism, was used to find distinguishing TCR V-J signatures. Prospective prediction of ophthalmopathy was tested in an independent validation cohort consisting of 18 to 20 hyperthyroidism patients and approximately 16 patients who later progressed to ophthalmopathy. The 100 or so discovery patients were randomly split 7:3 into training and test sets. Thyroid tissue and blood T-cell repertoires from six Graves' hyperthyroidism patients were also compared in the study. Following sampling, methimazole starting at 30 mg daily was given to hyperthyroidism patients, and high-dose intravenous methylprednisolone was given to ophthalmopathy patients. The paper reports TCR Vbeta CDR3 sequencing of 140 or so peripheral blood samples: under 45 ophthalmopathy, under 80 hyperthyroidism and approximately 17 progressor patients. What the study reported, not specific to this receptor: Ophthalmopathy was separated from stable hyperthyroidism by a 13 V-J signature model, with just over 85% sensitivity and roughly 84% specificity obtained in cross-validation and 80%/75% obtained in testing. Sample size was not statistically predetermined, and blinding of investigators to group allocation was not performed. Blood samples also contained most of the expanded thyroid clonotypes (frequency above 0.001), which suggests that blood repertoires may reflect thyroid immune responses. In validation, progression to ophthalmopathy was predicted by the model with 65% to 71% sensitivity and roughly 72% specificity, a median of approximately 7.1 months before onset.

CDR3 length: 15 amino acids, cysteine to phenylalanine. Only the CDR3 DNA stays, 45 bases, in frame from base 1. Ends trimmed: V by 5 bases, J by 7 bases; bases unmatched to a gene: 10. Ophthalmopathy patients had moderately to severely active disease, Clinical Activity Score of at least 3, NOSPECS grade of at least 4, and duration under 3 months. Exclusion was applied to patients with uncontrolled infections, other autoimmune diseases, pregnancy or lactation. Diagnoses relied on clinical symptoms, serum thyroxine and TRAb, thyroid ultrasound and orbital computed tomography. Ficoll-Paque density gradient centrifugation was used to isolate PBMCs from approximately 11 ml of fresh peripheral blood. Trizol reagent was used to extract total RNA, and RNA quality was then checked on an Agilent 2100 Bioanalyzer.

The sequence was collected from a man aged 35 to 55 with Graves' ophthalmopathy. Material for sequencing was blood. The rearranged segments are TRBV12-3 or TRBV12-4 and TRBJ2-1; 8 bases in the junction line up with TRBD2. The DNA reads TGTGCCAGCAGTGCCGGGGCGGGAGGATGGAATGAGCAGTTCTTC. This sequence encodes CASSAGAGGWNEQFF.